These T cell receptor beta chains were read from a single sample in a study of blood T cell repertoires in COVID-19. Profiled with immunoSEQ multiplex PCR; TCRdb holds only in-frame clones, not every one. The table lists approximately 160,000 clones, 81% of them singletons. Sequenced: peripheral blood. The receptors were gathered from a human donor in a cohort sampled during active COVID-19. The CDR3 runs from the conserved cysteine through the conserved F or W. Each record gives: J gene, V gene, clone size, D gene, CDR3 DNA, CDR3 protein. The D gene is left open where the match is weak. Clone size, where shown, is once, few, many, or a class for clones that have expanded.

J gene: TRBJ2-3
V gene: TRBV7-2
clone size: .
D gene: TRBD1
CDR3 DNA: TGTGCCAGCAGCTCCCGACAGGGGAGAGATACGCAGTATTTT
CDR3 protein: CASSSRQGRDTQYF

J gene: TRBJ2-2
V gene: TRBV7-9
clone size: .
D gene: .
CDR3 DNA: TGTGCCAGCAGCCCGACTGGAGGCGTAGGGGAGCTGTTTTTT
CDR3 protein: CASSPTGGVGELFF

J gene: TRBJ1-1
V gene: TRBV2
clone size: few
D gene: .
CDR3 DNA: TGTGCCAGCAAATACCGGTTCATGAACACTGAAGCTTTCTTT
CDR3 protein: CASKYRFMNTEAFF

J gene: TRBJ2-7
V gene: TRBV6-5
clone size: .
D gene: TRBD1
CDR3 DNA: TGTGCCAGCAGTTACTCCGACAGGGGATCCTACGAGCAGTACTTC
CDR3 protein: CASSYSDRGSYEQYF

J gene: TRBJ2-5
V gene: TRBV7-9
clone size: .
D gene: .
CDR3 DNA: TGTGCCAGCAGCCCCCTGTTCGGGTTTCTAGAGACCCAGTACTTC
CDR3 protein: CASSPLFGFLETQYF

J gene: TRBJ2-7
V gene: TRBV25-1
clone size: .
D gene: .
CDR3 DNA: TGTGCCAGCGCCCGCGGTTTCTACGAGCAGTACTTC
CDR3 protein: CASARGFYEQYF

J gene: TRBJ1-4
V gene: TRBV18
clone size: .
D gene: TRBD1
CDR3 DNA: TGTGCCAGCTTGAAGGACAGGGATGAAAAACTGTTTTTT
CDR3 protein: CASLKDRDEKLFF

J gene: TRBJ2-7
V gene: TRBV6-2/TRBV6-3
clone size: few
D gene: .
CDR3 DNA: TGTGCCAGCAGTTTTACTGGGAGCTCCTACGAGCAGTACTTC
CDR3 protein: CASSFTGSSYEQYF

J gene: TRBJ2-7
V gene: TRBV9
clone size: .
D gene: .
CDR3 DNA: TGTGCCAGCAGCGTAGGAGCGGGTGCTTACGAGCAGTACTTC
CDR3 protein: CASSVGAGAYEQYF

J gene: TRBJ2-7
V gene: TRBV6-9
clone size: few
D gene: .
CDR3 DNA: TGTGCCAGCGTTACCCCAGCGGCGGGGATCTCCTACGAGCAGTACTTC
CDR3 protein: CASVTPAAGISYEQYF

J gene: TRBJ1-1
V gene: TRBV5-1
clone size: .
D gene: TRBD1
CDR3 DNA: TGCGCCAGCAGTCTGGACAGGGGAGGCACTGAAGCTTTCTTT
CDR3 protein: CASSLDRGGTEAFF

J gene: TRBJ1-5
V gene: TRBV6-5
clone size: .
D gene: .
CDR3 DNA: TGTGCCAGCAGCAGGGGTAGAAATCAGCCCCAGCATTTT
CDR3 protein: CASSRGRNQPQHF

J gene: TRBJ2-3
V gene: TRBV19
clone size: once
D gene: TRBD2
CDR3 DNA: TGTGCCAGTAGTATTACCGGGACTAGCGGGGGGGCTTCGGATACGCAGTATTTT
CDR3 protein: CASSITGTSGGASDTQYF

J gene: TRBJ1-5
V gene: TRBV25-1
clone size: .
D gene: .
CDR3 DNA: TGTGCCAGCAGTGAAGACAGTAGCAATCAGCCCCAGCATTTT
CDR3 protein: CASSEDSSNQPQHF

J gene: TRBJ2-1
V gene: TRBV24-1
clone size: .
D gene: TRBD2
CDR3 DNA: TGTGCCACCAGTACTAGCGGGGGGGAAAATGAGCAGTTCTTC
CDR3 protein: CATSTSGGENEQFF

J gene: TRBJ2-7
V gene: TRBV30
clone size: .
D gene: TRBD2
CDR3 DNA: TGTGCCTCGTCGTGGGCTAGCGGATCCTACGAGCAGTACTTC
CDR3 protein: CASSWASGSYEQYF

J gene: TRBJ2-5
V gene: TRBV29-1
clone size: few
D gene: .
CDR3 DNA: TGCAGCGGGGGAGGACTACTCCTCCAAGAGACCCAGTACTTC
CDR3 protein: CSGGGLLLQETQYF

J gene: TRBJ1-1
V gene: TRBV30
clone size: .
D gene: .
CDR3 DNA: TGTGCCTGGAGTGTACTGCAGGGGCGGAACACTGAAGCTTTCTTT
CDR3 protein: CAWSVLQGRNTEAFF

J gene: TRBJ1-5
V gene: TRBV7-2
clone size: .
D gene: TRBD1
CDR3 DNA: TGTGCCAGCAGCTTAGCACCCCAACAGGGGAGACAGCCCCAGCATTTT
CDR3 protein: CASSLAPQQGRQPQHF

J gene: TRBJ2-7
V gene: TRBV10-1
clone size: .
D gene: TRBD1
CDR3 DNA: TGCGCCAGCAGCTCCGGGACAGGGTACTCCTACGAGCAGTACTTC
CDR3 protein: CASSSGTGYSYEQYF

J gene: TRBJ1-1
V gene: TRBV28
clone size: .
D gene: .
CDR3 DNA: TGTGCCAGCAGCCACCCCGGGTTATCGAACACTGAAGCTTTCTTT
CDR3 protein: CASSHPGLSNTEAFF

J gene: TRBJ2-1
V gene: TRBV11-2
clone size: .
D gene: .
CDR3 DNA: TGTGCCAGCAGTTTTATGGTCGGGACTCATGGGGTAGACAATGAGCAGTTCTTC
CDR3 protein: CASSFMVGTHGVDNEQFF

J gene: TRBJ2-2
V gene: TRBV7-2
clone size: many
D gene: TRBD1
CDR3 DNA: TGTGCCAGCAGCTTAGCGGGACAGGGGTACACCGGGGAGCTGTTTTTT
CDR3 protein: CASSLAGQGYTGELFF

J gene: TRBJ2-7
V gene: TRBV28
clone size: .
D gene: .
CDR3 DNA: TGTGCCAGCAGTTTCCCCTCGTCAGGGGACTACGAGCAGTACTTC
CDR3 protein: CASSFPSSGDYEQYF

J gene: TRBJ2-7
V gene: TRBV7-9
clone size: .
D gene: .
CDR3 DNA: TGTGCCAGCAGCTACAGACAGGACCACGAGCAGTACTTC
CDR3 protein: CASSYRQDHEQYF

J gene: TRBJ2-1
V gene: TRBV15
clone size: .
D gene: .
CDR3 DNA: TGTGCCACCAGCAGAGCGCCGTCCCGGGTTGACAATGAGCAGTTCTTC
CDR3 protein: CATSRAPSRVDNEQFF

J gene: TRBJ1-1
V gene: TRBV4-3
clone size: .
D gene: .
CDR3 DNA: TGCGCCAGCAGCCAAGAGTTGGGCCAGAAGAACACTGAAGCTTTCTTT
CDR3 protein: CASSQELGQKNTEAFF

J gene: TRBJ1-2
V gene: TRBV6-5
clone size: many
D gene: TRBD1
CDR3 DNA: TGTGCCAGCAGTTTGGGACAGACTAACTATGGCTACACCTTC
CDR3 protein: CASSLGQTNYGYTF

J gene: TRBJ1-2
V gene: TRBV29-1
clone size: .
D gene: .
CDR3 DNA: TGCAGCGCCGAGAGGGAAACTAACTATGGCTACACCTTC
CDR3 protein: CSAERETNYGYTF

J gene: TRBJ2-1
V gene: TRBV9
clone size: .
D gene: TRBD2
CDR3 DNA: TGTGCCAGCAGCGTAGGGTCCGGACTAGCGCGGAACAATGAGCAGTTCTTC
CDR3 protein: CASSVGSGLARNNEQFF

J gene: TRBJ2-3
V gene: TRBV2
clone size: .
D gene: .
CDR3 DNA: TGTGCCAGCAGCTCAGGGACAAAAACAGATACGCAGTATTTT
CDR3 protein: CASSSGTKTDTQYF

J gene: TRBJ1-1
V gene: TRBV7-2
clone size: .
D gene: TRBD1
CDR3 DNA: TGTGCCAGCAGCTTAGACTCAGGTGGATTACAGGGGGCGGCTTTCTTT
CDR3 protein: CASSLDSGGLQGAAFF

J gene: TRBJ1-1
V gene: TRBV15
clone size: once
D gene: .
CDR3 DNA: TGTGCCACCTCCCCTGGGCAGATGAACACTGAAGCTTTCTTT
CDR3 protein: CATSPGQMNTEAFF

J gene: TRBJ2-7
V gene: TRBV9
clone size: .
D gene: .
CDR3 DNA: TGTGCCAGCAGCGGGCGGGACGGTGTGCAGTACTTC
CDR3 protein: CASSGRDGVQYF

J gene: TRBJ1-1
V gene: TRBV11-2
clone size: .
D gene: TRBD1
CDR3 DNA: TGTGCCAGCAGCTTAGCCCTACTCCCCCGGACAGGGCACACTGAAGCTTTCTTT
CDR3 protein: CASSLALLPRTGHTEAFF

J gene: TRBJ1-2
V gene: TRBV29-1
clone size: .
D gene: TRBD1
CDR3 DNA: TGCAGCGTTGAGCAACAGGGGGCTGGTGGCTACACCTTC
CDR3 protein: CSVEQQGAGGYTF

J gene: TRBJ2-1
V gene: TRBV9
clone size: .
D gene: TRBD1
CDR3 DNA: TGTGCCAGCAGCGTAGATACAGGGGCCTCCTACAATGAGCAGTTCTTC
CDR3 protein: CASSVDTGASYNEQFF

J gene: TRBJ2-5
V gene: TRBV28
clone size: few
D gene: .
CDR3 DNA: TGTGCCAGCAGTTCAACCGGTGCAGGCCCCCAAGAGACCCAGTACTTC
CDR3 protein: CASSSTGAGPQETQYF

J gene: TRBJ2-3
V gene: TRBV29-1
clone size: .
D gene: .
CDR3 DNA: TGCAGCGCAGCCCTGGATACGCAGTATTTT
CDR3 protein: CSAALDTQYF